This T cell receptor beta chain was recovered during a study of T cells in Graves' hyperthyroidism and ophthalmopathy. General study findings and limits: Median prediction lead before ophthalmopathy onset was around 6.9 months with the model. Stable hyperthyroidism and ophthalmopathy were separated using 13 V-J signatures.

Concerning this clonotype: Antigen unknown.

The TCR beta CDR3 regions underwent amplification using RNA transcripts as the source. The HTBI set primed first-round TCR CDR3 RT-PCR. TCRdb re-analysed the multiplex PCR reads in MiXCR, keeping a single row per CDR3 protein. This sample carries 610,000 or so distinct CDR3 sequences, under 60% of them seen once, and the ten largest clones take around 7.7%. The clonotype comes from a woman aged 18-30 years with Graves' hyperthyroidism. Sample: peripheral blood or thyroid tissue (not recorded which).

The CDR3 here is CSSSAGDQPQHF. DNA of the CDR3: TGCAGCAGTTCGGCAGGCGATCAGCCCCAGCATTTT. This chain connects TRBV29-1 to TRBJ1-5; no clear D. Trimming cost V 8 bases and J 5 bases, with 13 bases left between them. The germline V gene has CDR1 SQVTM and CDR2 ANQGSEA. The CDR3 spans 12 residues.